These T cell receptor beta chains were read from a single sample in a study of OX40 agonist ivuxolimab in advanced cancers. Sequencing used immunoSEQ multiplex PCR; TCRdb keeps in-frame clones, though not all of them. The sample has around 50,000 clones; approximately 78% are singletons. The source material was CD4+ or CD8+ T cells sorted from blood, sampled in a trial of the OX40 agonist ivuxolimab. Every receptor here comes from an adult with an advanced solid tumor such as melanoma, head and neck, liver or kidney cancer. Each CDR3 is given with its conserved first and last residue. Each record gives: J gene, D gene, V gene, clone size, CDR3 DNA, CDR3 protein. D genes are given only for firm matches. Not all rows give a size; the values are once, few, many and, for expanded clones, a class.

TRBJ2-5 TRBD2 TRBV7-8 few TGTGCCAGCAGCCAGCGACCGACTAGCGGGATTCAGACCCAGTACTTC CASSQRPTSGIQTQYF
TRBJ2-1 . TRBV14 . TGTGCCAGCAGCCAAACCGGGACGGGTACCTACAATGAGCAGTTCTTC CASSQTGTGTYNEQFF
TRBJ1-2 . TRBV2 . TGTGCCAGCAAACCAGGAGGGGATGGCTACACCTTC CASKPGGDGYTF
TRBJ2-5 . TRBV19 . TGTGCCAGTAAATGGGGCGGGACCCAGTACTTC CASKWGGTQYF
TRBJ1-1 . TRBV11-2 . TGTGCCAGCAGCCGAACCCAGAACACTGAAGCTTTCTTT CASSRTQNTEAFF
TRBJ2-7 . TRBV2 . TGTGCCAGCAGTGAAGCCTCCTACGAGCAGTACTTC CASSEASYEQYF
TRBJ1-3 . TRBV15 . TGTGCCACCAGCAGAGATCAAGGTCAGAGTCCTGGAAACACCATATATTTT CATSRDQGQSPGNTIYF
TRBJ1-6 . TRBV2 . TGTGCCAGCCAGGAGGGCAGGTCACCCCTCCACTTT CASQEGRSPLHF
TRBJ2-5 TRBD2 TRBV19 . TGTGCCAGTAGTCGGGCGGGGGGGGCCTTCCCGACCCAGTACTTC CASSRAGGAFPTQYF
TRBJ2-5 . TRBV9 once TGTGCCAGCAGCGTCACAGGGCACGGGGAGCAGTACTTC CASSVTGHGEQYF
TRBJ2-5 TRBD2 TRBV19 . TGTGCCAGTAGTATAAACGGGCTAGCGGGGGGAGAGACCCAGTACTTC CASSINGLAGGETQYF
TRBJ2-3 TRBD2 TRBV14 . TGTGCCAGCAGCCAACCACTAGCGGTCTTGCAGTATTTT CASSQPLAVLQYF
TRBJ2-2 TRBD1 TRBV6-1 once TGTGCCAGCACCCGGGACAGGGTCAACGCCGGGGAGCTGTTTTTT CASTRDRVNAGELFF
TRBJ2-7 . TRBV18 . TGTGCCAGCTCACCACGCCATGGTCCCGCTTCCTACGAGCAGTACTTC CASSPRHGPASYEQYF
TRBJ1-3 . TRBV5-1 . TGCGCCAGCAGCTTGTACGGGAACTCTGGAAACACCATATATTTT CASSLYGNSGNTIYF
TRBJ1-1 . TRBV5-1 . TGCGCCAGCAGCTTCCGTCCAGGAGATAACACTGAAGCTTTCTTT CASSFRPGDNTEAFF
TRBJ1-4 . TRBV15 . TGTGCCACCAGCACGGGGACAACCGATAATGAAAAACTGTTTTTT CATSTGTTDNEKLFF
TRBJ2-3 . TRBV11-3 . TGTGCCAGCAGCAACGGACTTTCAGATACGCAGTATTTT CASSNGLSDTQYF
TRBJ2-7 . TRBV18 . TGTGCCAGCTCACCGGGGGTCGGCTACGAGCAGTACTTC CASSPGVGYEQYF
TRBJ1-2 TRBD1 TRBV5-4 . TGTGCCAGCAGCTTCGGAGACAGGGACTATGGCTACACCTTC CASSFGDRDYGYTF
TRBJ2-1 . TRBV7-9 . TGTGCCAGCAGCGCATTGGGGCCAGGCAATGAGCAGTTCTTC CASSALGPGNEQFF
TRBJ1-1 . TRBV5-1 . TGCGCCAGCAGCTTGAGTAAAGATGGGGGGCACACTGAAGCTTTCTTT CASSLSKDGGHTEAFF
TRBJ2-5 . TRBV7-2 . TGTGCCAGCAGCTTAGCCCTTCCCACCCCATGGGGGGCGGCACAAGAGACCCAGTACTTC CASSLALPTPWGAAQETQYF
TRBJ2-3 . TRBV5-6 . TGTGCCAGCAGCTCGTATGGGGGGCGGTCTAGCACAGATACGCAGTATTTT CASSSYGGRSSTDTQYF
TRBJ2-5 TRBD1 TRBV25-1 once TGTGCCAGCAGTGAATACGGGACAGGGCCTTTGAAGACCCAGTACTTC CASSEYGTGPLKTQYF
TRBJ1-2 TRBD1 TRBV19 . TGTGCCAGTAGTATCCCGGGACAGGCTAGAATCTCTGGCTACACCTTC CASSIPGQARISGYTF
TRBJ2-7 TRBD1 TRBV6-1 . TGTGCCAGCAAAACTTCCGGGACAGGGGCCTACGAGCAGTACTTC CASKTSGTGAYEQYF
TRBJ2-7 . TRBV5-4 . TGTGCCAGCAGCTGGACGTGGGGTGACGAGCAGTACTTC CASSWTWGDEQYF
TRBJ1-2 TRBD1 TRBV6-1 . TGTGCCACCCCGACAGGGCGGGCCTATGGCTACACCTTC CATPTGRAYGYTF
TRBJ2-7 TRBD1 TRBV6-5 . TGTGCCAGCACCCTGGGGACAGGGGCCGAGCAGTACTTC CASTLGTGAEQYF
TRBJ1-5 . TRBV25-1 . TGTGCCAGCAGTGACGCAGGGCCGAGCAATCAGCCCCAGCATTTT CASSDAGPSNQPQHF
TRBJ2-5 . TRBV5-1 . TGCGCCAGCAGCTTAAACGAAGAGACCCAGTACTTC CASSLNEETQYF
TRBJ2-5 . TRBV9 . TGTGCCAGCAGCGTAGGGGGACTGGGGGAGACCCAGTACTTC CASSVGGLGETQYF
TRBJ2-1 TRBD2 TRBV5-4 . TGTGCCAGCATCTCCCGCGGGGGAAATGAGCAGTTCTTC CASISRGGNEQFF
TRBJ1-2 . TRBV18 . TGTGCCAGCTCACCATCTATCTCTGTCTACACCTTC CASSPSISVYTF
TRBJ2-3 TRBD2 TRBV11-3 . TGTGCCAGCCGCTTCCCGCCAGCGGGGGTTGGAGATACGCAGTATTTT CASRFPPAGVGDTQYF
TRBJ1-4 . TRBV4-1 few TGCGCCAGCAGCGCCCGGGCAATTGGTAATGAAAAACTGTTTTTT CASSARAIGNEKLFF
TRBJ1-2 TRBD1 TRBV10-2 . TGCGCCAGCAGTGAGTCGCCAGGGGGTGTTGGGTATGGCTACACCTTC CASSESPGGVGYGYTF
TRBJ2-5 . TRBV5-1 . TGCGCCAGCGTTGGGGAGACCCAGTACTTC CASVGETQYF
TRBJ2-5 . TRBV11-2 . TGTGCCAGCAGCTTAGAACAGCAAGAGACCCAGTACTTC CASSLEQQETQYF
TRBJ2-2 TRBD2 TRBV6-6 . TGTGCCAGCAGTTCGTTCGGTAGCGGGGGGGCCGGGGAGCTGTTTTTT CASSSFGSGGAGELFF
TRBJ1-1 . TRBV6-5 . TGTGCCAGCAGCCCGGGGTTTCGCGTTCACACTGAAGCTTTCTTT CASSPGFRVHTEAFF
TRBJ2-3 . TRBV7-2 . TGTGCCAGCAGCTTAGTACCGGGGAGCACAGATACGCAGTATTTT CASSLVPGSTDTQYF
TRBJ2-2 TRBD2 TRBV28 once TGTGCCAGCACGCGGGGGGACACCGGGGAGCTGTTTTTT CASTRGDTGELFF
TRBJ1-1 TRBD1 TRBV19 . TGTGCCAGTAGTATAGGCCTGACAGGGTATGAAGCTTTCTTT CASSIGLTGYEAFF
TRBJ1-2 . TRBV19 . TGTGCCAGTAGTATGACTCCAGGGGTTAAGTATGGCTACACCTTC CASSMTPGVKYGYTF
TRBJ2-7 . TRBV4-1 . TGCGCCAGCAGCCAACCTACAGGCGGATCATACGAGCAGTACTTC CASSQPTGGSYEQYF
TRBJ2-7 TRBD1 TRBV2 . TGTGCCAGCAGTGAGGACAGGGGGGACGAGCAGTACTTC CASSEDRGDEQYF
TRBJ2-1 TRBD2 TRBV9 . TGTGCCAGCAGCGCCTCTAGCGGGGGGGCCTATGAGCAGTTCTTC CASSASSGGAYEQFF
TRBJ2-7 TRBD1 TRBV29-1 . TGCAGCGTAAGAGACAGGGAGCCAACCTACGAGCAGTACTTC CSVRDREPTYEQYF
TRBJ2-3 TRBD1 TRBV27 once TGTGCCAGCAGTTGGGACAGGGGTTTAGGAGATACGCAGTATTTT CASSWDRGLGDTQYF
TRBJ1-5 TRBD1 TRBV7-2 . TGTGCCAGCAGCTATCGTCAGGGGGCGGATCAGCCCCAGCATTTT CASSYRQGADQPQHF
TRBJ1-1 . TRBV5-4 . TGTGCCAGCAGCTTGGTTCCTGCGCCACCGGCTTTCTTT CASSLVPAPPAFF
TRBJ2-2 TRBD1 TRBV6-6 . TGTGCCAGCATCCAGACAGGGGTGGGCGGGGAGCTGTTTTTT CASIQTGVGGELFF
TRBJ1-1 TRBD1 TRBV2 . TGTGCCAGCACTGTAAACAGGGGCCCAAACACTGAAGCTTTCTTT CASTVNRGPNTEAFF
TRBJ2-5 . TRBV7-7 . TGTGCCAGCTCAACCGGGAACCAAGAGACCCAGTACTTC CASSTGNQETQYF
TRBJ2-4 . TRBV2 . TGTGCCAGCAGTGAACTTGCACACATTCAGTACTTC CASSELAHIQYF
TRBJ1-1 . TRBV5-5 . TGTGCCAGCAGCTTGGCTATCGGGGTTGGGATGAACACTGAAGCTTTCTTT CASSLAIGVGMNTEAFF
TRBJ1-2 . TRBV1 . TGCACCAGCAGCCAAGAACTTCGGGTGAACAGGTTCCTCTATGGCTACACCTTC CTSSQELRVNRFLYGYTF
TRBJ2-7 TRBD2 TRBV14 . TGTGCCAGCAGCCGAGGACATACGTGGGGGGAGGGCTACGAGCAGTACTTC CASSRGHTWGEGYEQYF